The rows below give T cell receptor beta chains drawn from one sample of a study of T-cell memory formation after mild COVID-19. TCRdb used MiXCR to reprocess the 5' RACE reads, holding one entry per CDR3 protein. Altogether over 70,000 distinct CDR3 sequences are present, about 14% being singletons, with the ten largest covering under 45%. Sequenced: PBMCs or a T cell subset sorted from them (not recorded which). These receptors all come from a man aged 18 to 29 who had mild COVID-19 (a few samples of this study predate the infection). Cell type and time point are not known. CDR3s include the opening cysteine and the closing phenylalanine or tryptophan. A D gene is named only where the DNA matches it firmly. Size values are once, few and many counts, or a class for expanded clones, and some rows have none.

few	.	TRBV10-3	TRBJ2-2	TGTGCCATCAGTGGGGCACAGGCGAACACCGGGGAGCTGTTTTTT	CAISGAQANTGELFF
.	TRBD1	TRBV28	TRBJ1-2	TGTGCCAGCAGGCGAACCGGGACAGGGCGGGGCTGGGATGGCTACACCTTC	CASRRTGTGRGWDGYTF
.	.	TRBV18	TRBJ2-2	TGTGCCAGCTCACCTCTTGACCAGACAGTCTCCACATACTTAGCCGGGGAGCTGTTTTTT	CASSPLDQTVSTYLAGELFF
.	.	TRBV5-1	TRBJ2-1	TGCGCCAGCAGCTTTCGCCCTTCCTACAATGAGCAGTTCTTC	CASSFRPSYNEQFF
few	.	TRBV10-2	TRBJ2-3	TGCGCCAGCAGACTGGACAGTTCAGATACGCAGTATTTT	CASRLDSSDTQYF
.	.	TRBV6-2/TRBV6-3	TRBJ2-3	TGTGCCAGCAGTAGTCCTTTCCGGCGGTTCACAGATACGCAGTATTTT	CASSSPFRRFTDTQYF
.	.	TRBV5-1	TRBJ2-3	TGCGCCAGCAGCCCCCGGGCCGTGGCCCACACAGATACGCAGTATTTT	CASSPRAVAHTDTQYF
few	.	TRBV5-4	TRBJ2-3	TGTGCCAGCAGCTTACATCGGGGGGCCGGGGATACGCAGTATTTT	CASSLHRGAGDTQYF
.	TRBD2	TRBV29-1	TRBJ2-7	TGCAGCGTTGAAGATCGGGAGGGATACGAGCAGTACTTC	CSVEDREGYEQYF
few	TRBD1	TRBV10-3	TRBJ2-7	TGTGCCATCAGCGAAAACAGGGGGATGGCCTACGAGCAGTACTTC	CAISENRGMAYEQYF
many	TRBD2	TRBV20-1	TRBJ2-1	TGCAGTGCTAGAGATGGACTAGCTAATGAGCAGTTCTTC	CSARDGLANEQFF
few	TRBD1	TRBV6-2/TRBV6-3	TRBJ2-7	TGTGCCAGCAGACCCGGGACAGCCATGGGCGAGCAGTACTTC	CASRPGTAMGEQYF
once	.	TRBV29-1	TRBJ1-2	TGCAGCGCTCGGCCGGAGGACGGGGTAAACTATGGCTACACCTTC	CSARPEDGVNYGYTF
few	.	TRBV7-3	TRBJ2-6	TGTGCCAGCAGCCCGGCCACCTCTGGGGCCAACGTCCTGACTTTC	CASSPATSGANVLTF
.	.	TRBV7-9	TRBJ2-7	TGTGCCAGCAGCTTAGTCGGAAGTTTTAACTACGAGCAGTACTTC	CASSLVGSFNYEQYF
.	.	TRBV4-3	TRBJ1-2	TGCGCCAGCAGCCATCTCTTCGAAAGTGGCTACACCTTC	CASSHLFESGYTF
.	.	TRBV3-1	TRBJ2-7	TGTGCCAGCAGCTACGGGCCGAACTACGAGCAGTACTTC	CASSYGPNYEQYF
few	.	TRBV7-9	TRBJ2-7	TGTGCCAGCAGCTGGTCGGACAGATACGAGCAGTACTTC	CASSWSDRYEQYF
many	.	TRBV5-1	TRBJ2-2	TGCGCCAGCAGCCTGACAGGGAACACCGGGGAGCTGTTTTTT	CASSLTGNTGELFF
few	.	TRBV20-1	TRBJ2-3	TGCAGTGCCACACTTGGCGAGATCTTCACAGATACGCAGTATTTT	CSATLGEIFTDTQYF
.	.	TRBV11-2	TRBJ2-3	TGTGCCAGCAGCTCCCGCACAGATACGCAGTATTTT	CASSSRTDTQYF
.	.	TRBV18	TRBJ1-3	TGTGCCAGCTCACCAGAATTTCGGGTTGGAAACACCATATATTTT	CASSPEFRVGNTIYF
few	.	TRBV4-1	TRBJ2-7	TGCGCCAGCAGCCAAGTCGTACTTCCCACCTACGAGCAGTACTTC	CASSQVVLPTYEQYF
.	.	TRBV9	TRBJ1-3	TGTGCCATTACAGGGCAGGGCAGCTCTGGAAACACCATATATTTT	CAITGQGSSGNTIYF
.	.	TRBV4-2	TRBJ2-7	TGTGCCAGCAGCCAAGACTCGGGGCCGGTTCATTACGAGCAGTACTTC	CASSQDSGPVHYEQYF
.	.	TRBV6-4	TRBJ2-3	TGTGCCAGCAGTGGACAGGGCGGGGGAGGAACAGATACGCAGTATTTT	CASSGQGGGGTDTQYF
.	.	TRBV12-3/TRBV12-4	TRBJ2-7	TGTGCCAGCACCCTCGGACAGTCCTACGAGCAGTACTTC	CASTLGQSYEQYF
.	.	TRBV4-3	TRBJ2-1	TGCGCCAGCAGCCAAGATTGGAGTCAGAGGGGCCATGAGCAGTTCTTC	CASSQDWSQRGHEQFF
.	.	TRBV6-2/TRBV6-3	TRBJ2-3	TGTGCCAGCAGCCCGACCGGGACTCCTCTCACAGATACGCAGTATTTT	CASSPTGTPLTDTQYF
many	.	TRBV7-3	TRBJ2-6	TGTGCCAGCAGCACCCAACAGGGCCCTGGGGCCAACGTCCTGACTTTC	CASSTQQGPGANVLTF
few	.	TRBV7-9	TRBJ1-6	TGTGCCAGCGGCGACGGTAATTCACCCCTCCACTTT	CASGDGNSPLHF
many	TRBD2	TRBV27	TRBJ2-3	TGTGCCAGCAGTCCCGGACTAGCCGGCACAGATACGCAGTATTTT	CASSPGLAGTDTQYF
many	.	TRBV4-2	TRBJ2-1	TGTGCCAGCAGCCAAGACCCGGGACCGCCGCTATCCCCCCTGCAGTTCTTC	CASSQDPGPPLSPLQFF
.	TRBD1	TRBV5-1	TRBJ1-1	TGCGCCAGCAGCCCCGGACAGGGGAACACTGAAGCTTTCTTT	CASSPGQGNTEAFF
few	.	TRBV5-5	TRBJ1-5	TGTGCCAGCAGCTTCTCTCTCAGGGGCGATCAGCCCCAGCATTTT	CASSFSLRGDQPQHF
.	.	TRBV18	TRBJ2-6	TGTGCCAGCTCACCACCTAAAGTCTCTGGGGCCAACGTCCTGACTTTC	CASSPPKVSGANVLTF
few	.	TRBV4-3	TRBJ1-1	TGCGCCAGCAGCCACTCCCCGACGGGGGAATTGAACACTGAAGCTTTCTTT	CASSHSPTGELNTEAFF
few	.	TRBV4-3	TRBJ1-1	TGCGCCAGCAGCCCCACGGCAGGGTCCTTGAACACTGAAGCTTTCTTT	CASSPTAGSLNTEAFF
few	.	TRBV4-1	TRBJ1-5	TGCGCCAGCAGCCGACGAGCAGGGGAAAATAGCAATCAGCCCCAGCATTTT	CASSRRAGENSNQPQHF
.	.	TRBV12-3/TRBV12-4	TRBJ1-1	TGTGCCAGCAGTTTATTACAGGGCGGTCGGACTGAAGCTTTCTTT	CASSLLQGGRTEAFF
few	.	TRBV6-5	TRBJ1-1	TGTGCCAGCAGTTACAAAGGGAACACTGAAGCTTTCTTT	CASSYKGNTEAFF
.	.	TRBV4-3	TRBJ1-5	TGCGCCAGCAGCCAAGAGGCCCATCTGGGGGCCCAGGGGCCCCAGCATTTT	CASSQEAHLGAQGPQHF
few	.	TRBV13	TRBJ1-1	TGTGCCAGCAGCTTACGCTTTCGGACAGAGAACACTGAAGCTTTCTTT	CASSLRFRTENTEAFF
.	.	TRBV4-3	TRBJ2-2	TGCGCCAGCAGCCCCCGCTCGGACGTGAGGTTCACCGGGGAGCTGTTTTTT	CASSPRSDVRFTGELFF
.	.	TRBV4-1	TRBJ1-5	TGCGCCAGCAGCCAAGAATCTCTGAGTTACAATCAGCCCCAGCATTTT	CASSQESLSYNQPQHF
.	TRBD1	TRBV7-2	TRBJ1-2	TGTGCCAGCAGCTCCCCCCGGGACAGGGGTTGGAACAGCTACACCTTC	CASSSPRDRGWNSYTF
few	TRBD2	TRBV20-1	TRBJ2-1	TGCAGTGCCAATGGGGTGGTTGGGAGCGGGGGCCCCAGCTCCTACAATGAGCAGTTCTTC	CSANGVVGSGGPSSYNEQFF
few	.	TRBV4-1	TRBJ1-2	TGCGCCAGCAGCCACGGGGGAGGAGCCTATGGCTACACCTTC	CASSHGGGAYGYTF
few	.	TRBV7-8	TRBJ1-1	TGTGCCAGCAGCTTAGGGACAGTTAAACGTGAAGCTTTCTTT	CASSLGTVKREAFF